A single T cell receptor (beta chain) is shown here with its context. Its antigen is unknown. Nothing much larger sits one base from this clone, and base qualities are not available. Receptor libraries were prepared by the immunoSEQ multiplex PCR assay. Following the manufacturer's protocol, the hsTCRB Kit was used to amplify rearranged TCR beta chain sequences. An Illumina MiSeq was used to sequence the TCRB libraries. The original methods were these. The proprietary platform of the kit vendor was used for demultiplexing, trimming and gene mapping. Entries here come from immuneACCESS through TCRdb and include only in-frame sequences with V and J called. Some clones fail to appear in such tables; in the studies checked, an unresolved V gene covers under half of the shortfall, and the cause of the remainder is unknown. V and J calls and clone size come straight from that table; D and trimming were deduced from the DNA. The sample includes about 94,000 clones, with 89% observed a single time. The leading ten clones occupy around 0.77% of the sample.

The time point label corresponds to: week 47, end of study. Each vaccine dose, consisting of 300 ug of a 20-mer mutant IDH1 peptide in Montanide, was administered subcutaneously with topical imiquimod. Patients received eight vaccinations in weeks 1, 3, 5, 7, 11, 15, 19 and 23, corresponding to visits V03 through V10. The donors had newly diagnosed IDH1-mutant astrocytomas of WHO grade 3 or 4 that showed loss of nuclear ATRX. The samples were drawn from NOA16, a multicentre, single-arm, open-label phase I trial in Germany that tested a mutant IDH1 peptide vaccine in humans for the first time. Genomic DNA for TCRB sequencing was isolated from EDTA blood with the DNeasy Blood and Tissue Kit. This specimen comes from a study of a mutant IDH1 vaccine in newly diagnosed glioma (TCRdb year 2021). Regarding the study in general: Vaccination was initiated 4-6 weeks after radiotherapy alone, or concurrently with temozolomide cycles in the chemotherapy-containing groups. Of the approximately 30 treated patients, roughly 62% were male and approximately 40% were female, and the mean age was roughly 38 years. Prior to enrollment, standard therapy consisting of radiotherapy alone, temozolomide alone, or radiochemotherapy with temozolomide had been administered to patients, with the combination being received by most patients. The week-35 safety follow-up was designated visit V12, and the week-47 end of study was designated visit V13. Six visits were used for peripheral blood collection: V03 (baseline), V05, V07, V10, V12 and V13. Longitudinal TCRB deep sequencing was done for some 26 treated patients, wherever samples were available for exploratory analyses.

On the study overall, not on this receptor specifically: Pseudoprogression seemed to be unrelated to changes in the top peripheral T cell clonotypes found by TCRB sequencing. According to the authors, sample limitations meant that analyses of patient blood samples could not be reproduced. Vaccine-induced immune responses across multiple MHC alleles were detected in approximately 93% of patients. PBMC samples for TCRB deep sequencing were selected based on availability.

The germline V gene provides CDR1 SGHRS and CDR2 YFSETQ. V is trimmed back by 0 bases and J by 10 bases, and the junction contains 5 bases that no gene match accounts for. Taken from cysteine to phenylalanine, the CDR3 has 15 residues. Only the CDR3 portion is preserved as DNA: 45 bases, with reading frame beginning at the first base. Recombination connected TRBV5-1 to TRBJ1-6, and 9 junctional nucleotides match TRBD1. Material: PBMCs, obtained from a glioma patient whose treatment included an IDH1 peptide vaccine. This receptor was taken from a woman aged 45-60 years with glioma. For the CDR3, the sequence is CASSLGGTGRSPLHF. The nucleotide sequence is TGCGCCAGCAGCTTGGGCGGGACAGGGCGGTCACCCCTCCACTTT.